This T cell receptor (beta chain) was documented in a study of Ad26.COV2.S vaccination and SARS-CoV-2 variants. Background on the study: The Ad26.COV2.S arm of the COV1001 trial was where the donor was placed. Into the muscle, Ad26.COV2.S was dosed once or twice, 56 days apart. General study results and limits: Measurements of TCR breadth and depth may have given underestimates of the total T cell responses. After vaccination, reports described spike-specific CD8+ and CD4+ T cell responses as showing substantial breadth.

Comments on this clone: The target antigen is unknown.

Treatment defined: about 20 received Ad26.COV2.S at low or high dose, single or two shots; about 5 received placebo; per-sample allocation not given. At day 63 after the first vaccine or placebo injection, samples were drawn. The table came from immunoSEQ multiplex PCR; TCRdb's copy has only in-frame clones and leaves some out. The table lists 300,000 to 400,000 clones, 80% to 90% of them singletons. Here the sequenced sample was peripheral blood, taken in a trial of Ad26.COV2.S vaccine versus placebo. The source of this sequence is a person between 18 and 65 years old who received the Ad26.COV2.S COVID-19 vaccine or a placebo.

The CDR3 is CASSSQAGTENEKLFF. The CDR3 nucleotides read TGTGCCAGCAGCTCCCAGGCCGGGACGGAGAATGAAAAACTGTTTTTT. The V and J genes are TRBV11-2 and TRBJ1-4, with a weak D call TRBD1 (5 bases). Per germline, CDR1 SGHAT and CDR2 FQNNGV. The length of the CDR3 is 16 residues. V gave up 4 bases and J gave up 5 bases, with 17 bases separating them.